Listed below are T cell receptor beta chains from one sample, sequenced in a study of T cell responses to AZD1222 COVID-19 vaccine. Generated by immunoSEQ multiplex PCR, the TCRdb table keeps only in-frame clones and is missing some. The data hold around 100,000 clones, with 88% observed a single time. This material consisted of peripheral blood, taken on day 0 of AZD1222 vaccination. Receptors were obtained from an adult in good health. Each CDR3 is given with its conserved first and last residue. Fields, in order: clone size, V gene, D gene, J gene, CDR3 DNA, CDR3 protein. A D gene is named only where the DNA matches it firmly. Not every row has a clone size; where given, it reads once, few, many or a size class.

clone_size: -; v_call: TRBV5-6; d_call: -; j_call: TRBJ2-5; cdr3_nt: TGTGCCAGCAGCTTGGTTAGGGGTGGGTCCCAGTACTTC; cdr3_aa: CASSLVRGGSQYF
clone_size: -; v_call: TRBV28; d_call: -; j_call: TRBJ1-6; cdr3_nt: TGTGCCAGCAGCCCTCACGCTGTGGTCGCAGGACGGGGGATTTCACCCCTCCACTTT; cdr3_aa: CASSPHAVVAGRGISPLHF
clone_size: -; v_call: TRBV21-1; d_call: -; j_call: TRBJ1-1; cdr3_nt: TGTGCCAGCAGCAAAAGTCCGACTCCGGGACAGATGAACACTGAAGCTTTCTTT; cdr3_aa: CASSKSPTPGQMNTEAFF
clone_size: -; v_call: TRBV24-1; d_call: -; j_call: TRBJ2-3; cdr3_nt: TGTGCCACCAGTGAGCCCGGGACTCCAGATACGCAGTATTTT; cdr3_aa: CATSEPGTPDTQYF
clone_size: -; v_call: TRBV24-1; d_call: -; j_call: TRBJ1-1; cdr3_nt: TGTGCCACCAGTGATTATACGGGGGAAGCTTTCTTT; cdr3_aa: CATSDYTGEAFF
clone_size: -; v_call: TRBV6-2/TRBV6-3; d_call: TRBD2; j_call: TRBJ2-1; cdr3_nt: TGTGCCAGCAGTTCCCCGACTAGCGGGAGATCACGAAATGAGCAGTTCTTC; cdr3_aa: CASSSPTSGRSRNEQFF
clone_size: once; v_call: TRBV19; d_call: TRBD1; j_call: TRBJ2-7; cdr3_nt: TGTGCCAGTAGTTTCGGGACAGGCCACTACGAGCAGTACTTC; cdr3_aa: CASSFGTGHYEQYF
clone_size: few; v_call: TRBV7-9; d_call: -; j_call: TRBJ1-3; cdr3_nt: TGTGCCACCAGGGGTGGCGTCTCTGGAAACACCATATATTTT; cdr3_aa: CATRGGVSGNTIYF
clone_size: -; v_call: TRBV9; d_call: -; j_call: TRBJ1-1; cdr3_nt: TGTGCCAGCAGCTCTACAGCGAACACTGAAGCTTTCTTT; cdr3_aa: CASSSTANTEAFF
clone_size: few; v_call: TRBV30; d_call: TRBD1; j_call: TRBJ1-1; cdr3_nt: TGTGCCTGGAGCGGGACAGGAGAAGAAGCTTTCTTT; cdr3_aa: CAWSGTGEEAFF
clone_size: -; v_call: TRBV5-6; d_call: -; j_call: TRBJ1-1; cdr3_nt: TGTGCCAGCAGCAGACATTTGAACACTGAAGCTTTCTTT; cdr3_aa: CASSRHLNTEAFF
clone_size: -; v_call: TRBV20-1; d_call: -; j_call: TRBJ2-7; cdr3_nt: TGCAGTGCTAGTCCGGACTATCCCCGTTACGAGCAGTACTTC; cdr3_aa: CSASPDYPRYEQYF
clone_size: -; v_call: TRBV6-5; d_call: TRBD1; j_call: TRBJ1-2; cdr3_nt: TGTGCCAGCAGTTCTCCCGGGACAGGGCCTAACTATGGCTACACCTTC; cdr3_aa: CASSSPGTGPNYGYTF
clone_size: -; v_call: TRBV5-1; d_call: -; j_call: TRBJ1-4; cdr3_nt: TGCGCCAGCAGCTTGGAGAGATCTAATGAAAAACTGTTTTTT; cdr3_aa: CASSLERSNEKLFF
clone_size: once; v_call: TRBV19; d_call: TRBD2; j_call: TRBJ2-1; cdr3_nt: TGTGCCAGTAGTCTAGCGGCTTACAATGAGCAGTTCTTC; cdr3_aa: CASSLAAYNEQFF
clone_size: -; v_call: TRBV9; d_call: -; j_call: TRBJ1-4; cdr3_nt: TGTGCCAGCAGCGTAGGAGAAGGGGCCGCAACTAATGAAAAACTGTTTTTT; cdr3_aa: CASSVGEGAATNEKLFF
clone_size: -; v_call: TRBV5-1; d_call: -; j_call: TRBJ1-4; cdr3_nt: TGCGCCAGCAGCTTGGCCGGGACAACAACTAATGAAAAACTGTTTTTT; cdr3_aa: CASSLAGTTTNEKLFF
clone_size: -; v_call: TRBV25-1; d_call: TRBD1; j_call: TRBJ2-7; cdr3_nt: TGTGCCAGCAACAGGGGCTCCTACGAGCAGTACTTC; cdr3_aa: CASNRGSYEQYF
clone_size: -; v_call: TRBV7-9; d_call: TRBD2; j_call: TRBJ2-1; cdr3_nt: TGTGCCAGCAGCTCACGGGGACTAGCGGTATTGAGCTCCTACAATGAGCAGTTCTTC; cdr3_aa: CASSSRGLAVLSSYNEQFF
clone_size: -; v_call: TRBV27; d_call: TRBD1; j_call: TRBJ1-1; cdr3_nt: TGTGCCAGCAGTTTATCGGGGACAGACACTGAAGCTTTCTTT; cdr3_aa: CASSLSGTDTEAFF
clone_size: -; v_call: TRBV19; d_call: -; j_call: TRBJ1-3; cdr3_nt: TGTGCCAGTAGTATGGGGTATGAGGCGAACACCATATATTTT; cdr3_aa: CASSMGYEANTIYF
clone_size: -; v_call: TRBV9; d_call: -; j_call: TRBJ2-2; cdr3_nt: TGTGCCAGCAGCGTAGATAACTCCCAATGGGTCGGGGAGCTGTTTTTT; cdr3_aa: CASSVDNSQWVGELFF
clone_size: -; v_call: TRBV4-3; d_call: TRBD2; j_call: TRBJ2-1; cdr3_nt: TGCGCCAGCAGCCAAGAAGCTAGCGGGAGGGGAGATGAGCAGTTCTTC; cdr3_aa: CASSQEASGRGDEQFF
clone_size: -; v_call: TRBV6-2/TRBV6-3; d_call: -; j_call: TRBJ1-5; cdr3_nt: TGTGCCAGCAGCCGCGCCTCGGGTGGGAATCAGCCCCAGCATTTT; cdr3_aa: CASSRASGGNQPQHF
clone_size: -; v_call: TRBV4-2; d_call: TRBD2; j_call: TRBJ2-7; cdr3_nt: TGTGCCAGCAGCCAAGCCCCTCTGGGGCAAGCGGGAGTCGCCTACGAGCAGTACTTC; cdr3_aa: CASSQAPLGQAGVAYEQYF
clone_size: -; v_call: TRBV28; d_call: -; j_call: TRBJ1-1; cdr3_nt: TGTGCCAGCAGTTTCCAAGAGCTGGGGGATATAGCTGAAGCTTTCTTT; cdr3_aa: CASSFQELGDIAEAFF
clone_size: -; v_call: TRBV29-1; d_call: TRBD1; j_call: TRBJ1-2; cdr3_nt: TGCAGCGTTGGGACAGGGGAAGGCTACACCTTC; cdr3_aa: CSVGTGEGYTF
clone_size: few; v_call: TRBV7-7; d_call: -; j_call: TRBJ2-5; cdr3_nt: TGTGCTAGCAGCCCCCAAACGGGCAGCCAAGAGACCCAGTACTTC; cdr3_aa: CASSPQTGSQETQYF
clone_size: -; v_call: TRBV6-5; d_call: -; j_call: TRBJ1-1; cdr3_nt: TGTGCCAGCAACAGGGCCAGGAACACTGAAGCTTTCTTT; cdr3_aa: CASNRARNTEAFF
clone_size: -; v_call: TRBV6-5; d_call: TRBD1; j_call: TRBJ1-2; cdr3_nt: TGTGCCAGCATCTCCCTTGGACAGGGAAATGGCTACACCTTC; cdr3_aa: CASISLGQGNGYTF
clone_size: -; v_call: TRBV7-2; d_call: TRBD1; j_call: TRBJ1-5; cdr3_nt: TGTGCCAGCAGCTCGAGGGACAGTCCCGATAGCAATCAGCCCCAGCATTTT; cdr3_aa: CASSSRDSPDSNQPQHF
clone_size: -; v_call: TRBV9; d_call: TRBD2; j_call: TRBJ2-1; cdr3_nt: TGTGCCAGCAGCGTAGCTGGGACTAGCGGGAGTAATGAGCAGTTCTTC; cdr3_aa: CASSVAGTSGSNEQFF
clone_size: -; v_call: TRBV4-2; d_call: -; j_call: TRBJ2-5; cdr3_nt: TGTGCCAGCAGCCAAGGGGATATGGACCCCTCTGTTGGGACCCAGTACTTC; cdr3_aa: CASSQGDMDPSVGTQYF
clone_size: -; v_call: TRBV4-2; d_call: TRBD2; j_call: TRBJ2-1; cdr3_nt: TGTGCCAGCAGCACTTCGCGGACTAGCTCTTATAATGAGCAGTTCTTC; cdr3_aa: CASSTSRTSSYNEQFF
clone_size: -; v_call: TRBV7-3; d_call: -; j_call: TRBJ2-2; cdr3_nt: TGTGCCAGCAGCTTTACTGCTCCGGGAGCGGAGCTGTTTTTT; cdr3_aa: CASSFTAPGAELFF
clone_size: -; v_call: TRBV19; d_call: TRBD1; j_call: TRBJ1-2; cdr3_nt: TGTGCCAGTAGGGACAGGGGTACTAGTGGCTACACCTTC; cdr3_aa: CASRDRGTSGYTF
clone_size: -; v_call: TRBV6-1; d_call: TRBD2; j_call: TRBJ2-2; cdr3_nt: TGTGCCAGCAGTGGAGTTCTGCTAGCGGGTATCGGGGAGCTGTTTTTT; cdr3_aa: CASSGVLLAGIGELFF
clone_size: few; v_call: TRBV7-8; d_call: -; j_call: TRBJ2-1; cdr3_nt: TGTGCCAGCAGCTTCTCAGGGTCTTTCCCCTACAATGAGCAGTTCTTC; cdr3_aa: CASSFSGSFPYNEQFF
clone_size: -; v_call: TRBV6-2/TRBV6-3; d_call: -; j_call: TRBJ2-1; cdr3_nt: TGTGCCAGCAGTCTCGTCCTGGAAGGAGGCGCGGCTGAGCAGTTCTTC; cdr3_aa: CASSLVLEGGAAEQFF
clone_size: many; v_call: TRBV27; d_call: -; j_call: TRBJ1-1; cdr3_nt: TGTGCCAGCAGTACATATCAGGGAGCGGAAGCTTTCTTT; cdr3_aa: CASSTYQGAEAFF
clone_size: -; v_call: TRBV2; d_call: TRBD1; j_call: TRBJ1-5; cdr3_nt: TGTGCCAGCAGTAGGACAGGGATTGATCAGCCCCAGCATTTT; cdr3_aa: CASSRTGIDQPQHF
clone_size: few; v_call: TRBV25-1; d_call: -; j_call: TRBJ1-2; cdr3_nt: TGTGCCAGCAGTGATTTTTGGGGGAGGGAAGAATATGGCTACACCTTC; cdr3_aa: CASSDFWGREEYGYTF
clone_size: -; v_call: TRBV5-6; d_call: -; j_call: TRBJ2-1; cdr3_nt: TGTGCCAGCAGCTTGGAAGTGGTATCCTACAATGAGCAGTTCTTC; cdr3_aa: CASSLEVVSYNEQFF
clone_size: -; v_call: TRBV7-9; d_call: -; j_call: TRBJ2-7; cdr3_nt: TGTGCCAGCAGCTTAGCGGGAGGCGAGCAGTACTTC; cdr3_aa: CASSLAGGEQYF
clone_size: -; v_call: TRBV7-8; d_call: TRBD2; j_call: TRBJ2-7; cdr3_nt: TGTGCCAGCAGCCTAGGACTAGGCCCCTCCTGGGAGCAGTACTTC; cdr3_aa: CASSLGLGPSWEQYF
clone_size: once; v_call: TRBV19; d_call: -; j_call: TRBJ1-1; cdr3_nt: TGTGCCACCCAGATTTATGGGACCGAAGCTTTCTTT; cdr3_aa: CATQIYGTEAFF
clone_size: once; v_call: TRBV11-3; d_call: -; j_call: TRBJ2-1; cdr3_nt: TGTGCCAGCAGCCCAACCCAAGGCCGTTCCTACAATGAGCAGTTCTTC; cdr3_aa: CASSPTQGRSYNEQFF
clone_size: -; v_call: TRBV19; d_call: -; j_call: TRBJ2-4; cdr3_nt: TGTGCCAGTAGTATGAGGGGGGACGCCAAAAACATTCAGTACTTC; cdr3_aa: CASSMRGDAKNIQYF
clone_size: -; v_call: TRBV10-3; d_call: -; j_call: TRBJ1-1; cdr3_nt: TGTGCCATCAGTGAGTCGTTCGGGGCGGACTCGGACACTGAAGCTTTCTTT; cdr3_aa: CAISESFGADSDTEAFF